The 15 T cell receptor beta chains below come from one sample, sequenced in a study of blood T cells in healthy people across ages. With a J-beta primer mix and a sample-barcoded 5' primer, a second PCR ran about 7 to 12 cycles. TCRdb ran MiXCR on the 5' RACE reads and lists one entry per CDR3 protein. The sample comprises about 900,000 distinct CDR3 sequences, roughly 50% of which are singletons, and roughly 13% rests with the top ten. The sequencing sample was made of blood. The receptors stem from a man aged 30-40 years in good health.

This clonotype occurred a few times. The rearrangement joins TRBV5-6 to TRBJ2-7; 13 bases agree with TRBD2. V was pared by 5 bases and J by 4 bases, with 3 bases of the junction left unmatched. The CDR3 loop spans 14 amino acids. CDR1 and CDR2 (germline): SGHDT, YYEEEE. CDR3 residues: CASRLTSGGYEQYF. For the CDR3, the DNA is TGTGCCAGCAGATTGACTAGCGGGGGGTACGAGCAGTACTTC.

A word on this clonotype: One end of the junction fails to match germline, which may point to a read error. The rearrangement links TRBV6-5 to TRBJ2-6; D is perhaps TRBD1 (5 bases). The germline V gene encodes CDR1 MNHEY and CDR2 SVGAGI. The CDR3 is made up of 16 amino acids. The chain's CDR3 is CASSLNTASGAYVLTF. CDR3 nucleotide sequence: TGTGCCAGCAGTCTGAACACCGCCTCTGGGGCCTACGTCCTGACTTTC.

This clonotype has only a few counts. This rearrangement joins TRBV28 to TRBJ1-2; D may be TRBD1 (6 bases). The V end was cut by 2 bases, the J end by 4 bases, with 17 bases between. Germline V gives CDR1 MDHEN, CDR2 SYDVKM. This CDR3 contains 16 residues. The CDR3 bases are TGTGCCAGCAGTTTACAAATGGGGGTAGGGGGCTATGGCTACACCTTC. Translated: CASSLQMGVGGYGYTF.

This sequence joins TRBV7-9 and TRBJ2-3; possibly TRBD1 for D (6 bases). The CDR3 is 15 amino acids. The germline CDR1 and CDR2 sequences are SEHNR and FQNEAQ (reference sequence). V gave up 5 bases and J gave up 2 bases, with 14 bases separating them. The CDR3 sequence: CASSLQGRNTDTQYF. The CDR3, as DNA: TGTGCCAGCAGCCTACAGGGTCGGAACACAGATACGCAGTATTTT. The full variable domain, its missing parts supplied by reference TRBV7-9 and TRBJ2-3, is DTGVSQNPRHKITKRGQNVTFRCDPISEHNRLYWYRQTLGQGPEFLTYFQNEAQLEKSRLLSDRFSAERPKGSFSTLEIQRTEQGDSAMYLCASSLQGRNTDTQYFGPGTRLTVL.

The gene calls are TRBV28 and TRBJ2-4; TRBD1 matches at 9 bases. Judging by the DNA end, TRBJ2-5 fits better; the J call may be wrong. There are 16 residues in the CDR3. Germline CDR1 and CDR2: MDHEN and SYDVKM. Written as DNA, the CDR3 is TGTGCCAGCAGTTCCGGCACACAGGGGGCTCAAGAGACCCAGTACTTC. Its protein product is CASSSGTQGAQETQYF.

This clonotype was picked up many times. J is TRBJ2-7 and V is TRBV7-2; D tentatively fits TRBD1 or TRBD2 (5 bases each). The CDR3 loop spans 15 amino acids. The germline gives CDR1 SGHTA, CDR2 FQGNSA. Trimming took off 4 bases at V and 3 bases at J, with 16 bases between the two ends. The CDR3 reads CASSSMLGPLYEQYF. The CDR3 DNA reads TGTGCCAGCAGCTCGATGCTGGGACCCCTCTACGAGCAGTACTTC.

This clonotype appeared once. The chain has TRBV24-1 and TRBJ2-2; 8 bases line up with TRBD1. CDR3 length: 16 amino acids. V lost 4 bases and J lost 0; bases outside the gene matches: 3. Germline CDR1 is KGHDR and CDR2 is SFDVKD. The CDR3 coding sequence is TGTGCCACCAGTGAACGGACAGGGACGAACACCGGGGAGCTGTTTTTT. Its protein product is CATSERTGTNTGELFF.

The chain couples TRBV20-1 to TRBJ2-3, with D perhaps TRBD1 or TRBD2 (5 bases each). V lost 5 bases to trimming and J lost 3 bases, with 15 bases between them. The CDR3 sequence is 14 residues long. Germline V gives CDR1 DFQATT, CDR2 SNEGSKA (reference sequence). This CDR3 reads CSARPGRPTDTQYF. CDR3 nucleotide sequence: TGCAGTGCTCGTCCGGGACGGCCAACAGATACGCAGTATTTT.

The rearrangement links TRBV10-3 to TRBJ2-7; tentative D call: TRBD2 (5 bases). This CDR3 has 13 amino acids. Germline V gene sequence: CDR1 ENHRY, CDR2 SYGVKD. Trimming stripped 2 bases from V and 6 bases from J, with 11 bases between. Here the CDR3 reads CAISEEPGSEQYF. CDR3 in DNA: TGTGCCATCAGTGAGGAGCCGGGAAGCGAGCAGTACTTC.

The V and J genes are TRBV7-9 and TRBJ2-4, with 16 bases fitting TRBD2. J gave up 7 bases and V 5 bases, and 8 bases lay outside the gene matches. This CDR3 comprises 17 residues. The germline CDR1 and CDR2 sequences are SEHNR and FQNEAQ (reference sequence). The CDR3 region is CASSGGTSGRAGNIQYF. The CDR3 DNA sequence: TGTGCCAGCAGCGGCGGGACTAGCGGGAGGGCCGGGAACATTCAGTACTTC.

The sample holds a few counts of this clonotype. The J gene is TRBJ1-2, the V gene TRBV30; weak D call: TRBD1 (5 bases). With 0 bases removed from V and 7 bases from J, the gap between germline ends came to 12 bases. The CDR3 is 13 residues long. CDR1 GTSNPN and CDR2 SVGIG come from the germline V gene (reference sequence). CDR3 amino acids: CAWSVGQGVGYTF. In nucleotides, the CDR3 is TGTGCCTGGAGTGTCGGGCAGGGTGTTGGCTACACCTTC.

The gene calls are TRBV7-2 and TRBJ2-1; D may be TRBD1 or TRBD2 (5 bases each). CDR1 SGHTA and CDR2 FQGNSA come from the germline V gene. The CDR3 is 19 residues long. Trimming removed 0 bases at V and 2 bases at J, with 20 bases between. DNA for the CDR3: TGTGCCAGCAGCTTAGCGCTATTGTGGGGTGGGGGTCCCTACAATGAGCAGTTCTTC. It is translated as CASSLALLWGGGPYNEQFF.

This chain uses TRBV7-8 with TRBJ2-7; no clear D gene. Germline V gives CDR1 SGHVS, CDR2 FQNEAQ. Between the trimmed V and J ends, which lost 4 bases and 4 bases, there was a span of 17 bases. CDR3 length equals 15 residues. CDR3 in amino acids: CASSSLDSSPYEQYF. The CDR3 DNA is TGTGCCAGCAGCTCTTTAGACTCATCGCCTTACGAGCAGTACTTC.

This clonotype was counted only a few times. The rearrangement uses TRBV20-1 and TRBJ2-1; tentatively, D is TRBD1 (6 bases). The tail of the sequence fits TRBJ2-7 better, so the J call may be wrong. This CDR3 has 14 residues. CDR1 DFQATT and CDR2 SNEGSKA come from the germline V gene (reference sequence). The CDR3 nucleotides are TGCAGTGCTGCCCGGGACACCTCCTACAATGAGCAGTACTTC. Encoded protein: CSAARDTSYNEQYF.

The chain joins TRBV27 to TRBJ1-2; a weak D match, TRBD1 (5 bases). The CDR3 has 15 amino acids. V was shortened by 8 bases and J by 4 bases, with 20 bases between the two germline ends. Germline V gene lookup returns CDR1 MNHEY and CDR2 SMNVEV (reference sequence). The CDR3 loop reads CASGFAGQGGYGYTF. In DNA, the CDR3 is TGTGCCAGCGGGTTTGCGGGCCAGGGAGGCTATGGCTACACCTTC.